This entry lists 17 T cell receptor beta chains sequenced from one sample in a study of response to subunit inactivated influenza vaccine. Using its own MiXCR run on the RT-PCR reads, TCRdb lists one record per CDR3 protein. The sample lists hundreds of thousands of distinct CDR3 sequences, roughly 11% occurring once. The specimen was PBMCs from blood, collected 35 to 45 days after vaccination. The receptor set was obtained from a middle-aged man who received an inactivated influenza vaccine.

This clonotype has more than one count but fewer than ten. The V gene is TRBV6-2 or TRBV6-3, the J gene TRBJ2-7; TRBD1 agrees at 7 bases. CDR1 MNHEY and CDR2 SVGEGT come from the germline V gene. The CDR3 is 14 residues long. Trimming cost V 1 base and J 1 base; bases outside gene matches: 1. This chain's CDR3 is CASSYLQGSYEQYF. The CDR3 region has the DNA TGTGCCAGCAGTTACTTACAGGGGTCCTACGAGCAGTACTTC.

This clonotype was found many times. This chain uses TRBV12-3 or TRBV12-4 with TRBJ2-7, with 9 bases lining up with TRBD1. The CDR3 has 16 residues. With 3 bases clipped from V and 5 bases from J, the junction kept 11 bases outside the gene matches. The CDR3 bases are TGTGCCAGCAGTTTTACGGGGACAGGGTCTAGCCACGAGCAGTACTTC. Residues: CASSFTGTGSSHEQYF.

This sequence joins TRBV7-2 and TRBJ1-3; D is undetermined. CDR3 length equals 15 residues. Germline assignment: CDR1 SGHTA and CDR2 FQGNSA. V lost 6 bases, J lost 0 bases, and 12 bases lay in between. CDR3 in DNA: TGTGCCAGCAGTTCAAGCCCGACCTCTGGAAACACCATATATTTT. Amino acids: CASSSSPTSGNTIYF.

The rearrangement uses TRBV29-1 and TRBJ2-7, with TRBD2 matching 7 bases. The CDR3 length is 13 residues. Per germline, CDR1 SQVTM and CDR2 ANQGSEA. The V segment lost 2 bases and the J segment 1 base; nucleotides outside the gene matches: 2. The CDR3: CSVEWRGSYEQYF. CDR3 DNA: TGCAGCGTTGAATGGCGGGGGTCCTACGAGCAGTACTTC.

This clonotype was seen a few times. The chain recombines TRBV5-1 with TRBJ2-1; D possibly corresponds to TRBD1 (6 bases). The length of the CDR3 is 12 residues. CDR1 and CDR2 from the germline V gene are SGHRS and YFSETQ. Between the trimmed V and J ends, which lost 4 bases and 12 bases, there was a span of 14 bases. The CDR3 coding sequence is TGCGCCAGCAGCGCCACAGGGTTTGGGCAGTTCTTC. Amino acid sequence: CASSATGFGQFF.

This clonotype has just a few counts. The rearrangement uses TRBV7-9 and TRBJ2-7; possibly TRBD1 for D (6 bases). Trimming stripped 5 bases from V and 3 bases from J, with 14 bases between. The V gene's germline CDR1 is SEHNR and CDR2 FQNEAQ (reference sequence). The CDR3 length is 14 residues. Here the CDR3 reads CASSPPTGLYEQYF. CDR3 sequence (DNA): TGTGCCAGCAGCCCCCCGACAGGTCTCTACGAGCAGTACTTC.

The CDR3 coding sequence is TGTGCCAGCAGCCAAGAAGTGGGGACAGTACAAGAGACCCAGTACTTC. Translating it yields CASSQEVGTVQETQYF. The rearrangement uses TRBV14 and TRBJ2-5, with 7 bases lining up with TRBD1. CDR1 and CDR2 from the germline V gene are SGHDN and FVKESK. Unmatched junction bases numbered 6, after V lost 0 bases and J lost 2 bases. This CDR3 comprises 16 residues.

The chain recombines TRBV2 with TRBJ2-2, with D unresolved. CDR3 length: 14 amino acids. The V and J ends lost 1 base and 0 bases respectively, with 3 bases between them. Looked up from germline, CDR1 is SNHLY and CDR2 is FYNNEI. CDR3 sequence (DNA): TGTGCCAGCAGTGAAGGAACGAACACCGGGGAGCTGTTTTTT. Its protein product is CASSEGTNTGELFF.

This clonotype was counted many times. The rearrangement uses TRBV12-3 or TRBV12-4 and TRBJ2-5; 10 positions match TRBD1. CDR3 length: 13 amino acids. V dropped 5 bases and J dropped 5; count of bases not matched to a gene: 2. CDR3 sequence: CASSGDRGETQYF. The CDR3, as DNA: TGTGCCAGCAGTGGGGACAGGGGTGAGACCCAGTACTTC.

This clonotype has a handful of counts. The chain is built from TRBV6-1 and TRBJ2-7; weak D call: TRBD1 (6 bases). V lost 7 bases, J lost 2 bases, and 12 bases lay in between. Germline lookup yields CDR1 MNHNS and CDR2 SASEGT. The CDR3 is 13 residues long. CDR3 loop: CASTRTETYEQYF. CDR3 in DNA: TGTGCCAGCACAAGGACAGAGACCTACGAGCAGTACTTC.

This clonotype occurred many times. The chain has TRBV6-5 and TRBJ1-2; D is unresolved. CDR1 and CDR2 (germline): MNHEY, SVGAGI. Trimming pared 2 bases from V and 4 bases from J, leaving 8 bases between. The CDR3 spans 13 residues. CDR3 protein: CASSYRAGYGYTF. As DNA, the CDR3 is TGTGCCAGCAGTTACAGGGCAGGCTATGGCTACACCTTC.

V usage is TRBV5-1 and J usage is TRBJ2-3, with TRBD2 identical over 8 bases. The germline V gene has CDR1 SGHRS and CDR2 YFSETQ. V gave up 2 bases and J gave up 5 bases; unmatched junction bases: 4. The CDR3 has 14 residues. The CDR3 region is CASSLREGGDTQYF. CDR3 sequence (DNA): TGCGCCAGCAGCTTACGGGAGGGTGGAGATACGCAGTATTTT.

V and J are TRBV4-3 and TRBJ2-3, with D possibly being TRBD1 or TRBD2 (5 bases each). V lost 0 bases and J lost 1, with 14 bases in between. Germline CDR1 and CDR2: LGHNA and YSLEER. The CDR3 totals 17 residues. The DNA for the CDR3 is TGCGCCAGCAGCCAAGATTGGGTTGGGGGACGCACAGATACGCAGTATTTT. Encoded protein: CASSQDWVGGRTDTQYF.

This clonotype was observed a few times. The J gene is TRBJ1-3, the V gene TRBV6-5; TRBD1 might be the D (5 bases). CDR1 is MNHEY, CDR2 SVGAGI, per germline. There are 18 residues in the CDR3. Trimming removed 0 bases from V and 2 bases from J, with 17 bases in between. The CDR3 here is CASSYSKDTYPTGNTIYF. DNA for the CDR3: TGTGCCAGCAGTTACTCAAAGGACACCTACCCCACTGGAAACACCATATATTTT.

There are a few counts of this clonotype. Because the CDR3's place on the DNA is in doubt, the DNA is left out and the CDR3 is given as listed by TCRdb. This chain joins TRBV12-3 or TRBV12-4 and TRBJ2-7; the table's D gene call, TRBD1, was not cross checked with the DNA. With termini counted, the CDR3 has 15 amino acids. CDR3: CASSSSGQGAYEQYF.

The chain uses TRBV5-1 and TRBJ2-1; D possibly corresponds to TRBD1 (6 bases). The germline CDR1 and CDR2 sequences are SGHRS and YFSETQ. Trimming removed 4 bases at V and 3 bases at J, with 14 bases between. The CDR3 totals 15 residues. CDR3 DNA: TGCGCCAGCAGCGAAACCGGGACAAGCTACAATGAGCAGTTCTTC. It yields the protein CASSETGTSYNEQFF.

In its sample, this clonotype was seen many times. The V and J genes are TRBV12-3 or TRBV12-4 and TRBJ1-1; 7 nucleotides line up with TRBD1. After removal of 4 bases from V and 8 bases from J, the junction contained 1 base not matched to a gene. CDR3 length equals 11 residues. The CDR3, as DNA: TGTGCCAGCAGTTCAGGGGGAGAAGCTTTCTTT. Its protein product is CASSSGGEAFF.